This T cell receptor (beta chain) was sequenced during a study of beta chain features in type 1 diabetes. Of the isolated RNA, all was reverse transcribed, and so the sequenced material was expressed TCRB transcripts. Sequenced by immunoSEQ multiplex PCR; TCRdb stores in-frame clones only, minus some. The sample has hundreds of thousands of clones; approximately 10% are singletons. Deletions cut 5 bases from V and 5 bases from J, with 15 bases between. The CDR3 covers 14 residues. Germline assignment: CDR1 SGHTA and CDR2 FQGNSA. Sequencing was performed on naive CD4+ T cells from blood. The chain links TRBV7-2 to TRBJ1-1, with D hard to call. The sequence was obtained from a young woman in good health. The CDR3 DNA sequence: TGTGCCAGCAGCCTACGGGGTAGACAAACTGAAGCTTTCTTT. Protein product: CASSLRGRQTEAFF.